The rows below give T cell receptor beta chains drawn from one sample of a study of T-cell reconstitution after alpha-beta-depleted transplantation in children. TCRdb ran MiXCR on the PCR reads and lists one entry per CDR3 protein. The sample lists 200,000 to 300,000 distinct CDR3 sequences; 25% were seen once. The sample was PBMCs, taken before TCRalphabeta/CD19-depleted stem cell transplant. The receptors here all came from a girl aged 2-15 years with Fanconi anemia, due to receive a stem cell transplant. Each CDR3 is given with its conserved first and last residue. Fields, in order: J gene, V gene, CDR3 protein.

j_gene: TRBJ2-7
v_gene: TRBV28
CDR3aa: CASIEGQGAGEQYF

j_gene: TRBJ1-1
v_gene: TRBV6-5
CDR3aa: CASSFIQGPEAFF

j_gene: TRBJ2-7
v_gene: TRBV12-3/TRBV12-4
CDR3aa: CASSPERLAYEQYF

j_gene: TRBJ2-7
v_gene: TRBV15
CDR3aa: CATASISGSPYEQYF

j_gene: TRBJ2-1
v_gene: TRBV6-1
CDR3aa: CASFPQRSYNEQFF

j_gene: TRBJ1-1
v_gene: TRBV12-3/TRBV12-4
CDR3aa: CASRRDTEAFF

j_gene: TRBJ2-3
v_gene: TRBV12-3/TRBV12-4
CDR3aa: CASSLVEDTQYF

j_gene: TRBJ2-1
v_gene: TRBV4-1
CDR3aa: CAGSQGGGQVDNEQFF

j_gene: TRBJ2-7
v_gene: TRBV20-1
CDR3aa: CSASVLAGSYEQYF

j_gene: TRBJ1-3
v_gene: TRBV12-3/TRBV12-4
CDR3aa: CASRPQGSGNTIYF

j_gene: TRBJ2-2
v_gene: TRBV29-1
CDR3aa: CSVGRGRYGELFF

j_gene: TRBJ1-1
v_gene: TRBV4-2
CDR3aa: CASSPRRDEAFF

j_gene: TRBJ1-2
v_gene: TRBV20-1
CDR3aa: CSASLTGREGYTF

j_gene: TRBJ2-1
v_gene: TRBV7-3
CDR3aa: CASSLDGRPTYNEQFF

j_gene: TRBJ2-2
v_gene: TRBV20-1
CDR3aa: CSARVAGTSVSRGELFF

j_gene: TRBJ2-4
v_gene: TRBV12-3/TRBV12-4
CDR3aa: CASSQTHLAKNIQYF

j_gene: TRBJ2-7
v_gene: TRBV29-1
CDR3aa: CSVEIVAGRPDEQYF

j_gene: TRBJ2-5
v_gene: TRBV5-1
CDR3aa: CASSRTEQETQYF

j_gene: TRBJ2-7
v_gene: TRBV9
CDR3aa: CASSVTSRDYEQYF

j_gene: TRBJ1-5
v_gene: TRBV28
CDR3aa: CASSFPTGVSNQPQHF

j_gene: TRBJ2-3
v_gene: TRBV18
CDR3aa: CASSPPLWSGDTQYF

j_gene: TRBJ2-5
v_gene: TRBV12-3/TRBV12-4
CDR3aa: CASSLDPPGGETQYF

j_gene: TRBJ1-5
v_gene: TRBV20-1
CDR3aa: CSARQGPSNQPQHF

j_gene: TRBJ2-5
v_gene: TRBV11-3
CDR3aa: CASSLGRTAQETQYF